A selection of T cell receptor beta chains follows, all from one sample in a study of CD8 T cells in Susac syndrome. TCRdb reanalysed the immunoSEQ multiplex PCR reads using MiXCR and keeps one entry per CDR3 protein. The data show 170,000 or so distinct CDR3 sequences, around 93% seen once. Sample: CD4+ T cells from PBMCs. The origin of the receptors is a human donor with multiple sclerosis. CDR3s include the opening cysteine and the closing phenylalanine or tryptophan. A D gene is named only where the DNA matches it firmly. Clone size appears in some rows only: once, few, many, or a class for an expanded clone.

V: TRBV20-1
J: TRBJ1-1
D: -
size: -
DNA: TGCAGAGGGGGAGGAGCTGAAGCTTTCTTT
CDR3: CRGGGAEAFF

V: TRBV4-3
J: TRBJ2-5
D: -
size: -
DNA: TGCGCCAGCAGGCGGGACTTCGACGCAGAGACCCAGTACTTC
CDR3: CASRRDFDAETQYF

V: TRBV4-2
J: TRBJ1-2
D: TRBD1
size: -
DNA: TGTGCCAGCAGCCAGATAACAGGGGGCTATGGCTACACCTTC
CDR3: CASSQITGGYGYTF

V: TRBV13
J: TRBJ2-2
D: TRBD2
size: -
DNA: TGTGCCAGCACTCCTAGCGGGGTCTATGGCGGGGAGCTGTTTTTT
CDR3: CASTPSGVYGGELFF

V: TRBV7-6
J: TRBJ2-1
D: TRBD2
size: -
DNA: TGTGCCAGCAGCTTAGGTAGGGGACTAGCGGGAGGGGCCTACAATGAGCAGTTCTTC
CDR3: CASSLGRGLAGGAYNEQFF

V: TRBV6-6
J: TRBJ2-1
D: -
size: -
DNA: TGTGCCAGCAGTTACCAAGAGGGCAATGAGCAGTTCTTC
CDR3: CASSYQEGNEQFF

V: TRBV28
J: TRBJ2-6
D: -
size: few
DNA: TGTGCCAGCAGTTCCCCAGGGAGCTCTGGGGCCAACGTCCTGACTTTC
CDR3: CASSSPGSSGANVLTF

V: TRBV6-1
J: TRBJ2-7
D: -
size: -
DNA: TGTGCCAGCAGGCTAAGACCCGGGCCCAGCTCCTACGAGCAGTACTTC
CDR3: CASRLRPGPSSYEQYF

V: TRBV11-2
J: TRBJ1-2
D: TRBD1
size: once
DNA: TGTGCCAGCAACCCATTGAGGGACAGGGGAAACTATGGCTACACCTTC
CDR3: CASNPLRDRGNYGYTF

V: TRBV29-1
J: TRBJ1-2
D: -
size: once
DNA: TGCAGCGTTGAAGACAGGGGTTCGGACTATGGCTACACCTTC
CDR3: CSVEDRGSDYGYTF

V: TRBV27
J: TRBJ1-5
D: TRBD1
size: -
DNA: TGTGCCAGCAGGCGGACAGGGAACAATCAGCCCCAGCATTTT
CDR3: CASRRTGNNQPQHF

V: TRBV11-2
J: TRBJ1-5
D: TRBD1
size: -
DNA: TGTGCCAGCAGCAAAGGACAGGGGGCGCAGGCCCAGCATTTT
CDR3: CASSKGQGAQAQHF

V: TRBV3-1
J: TRBJ2-2
D: TRBD2
size: -
DNA: TGTGCCAGCACCAGGACTAGCGGGAGGGTCGGCACCGGGGAGCTGTTTTTT
CDR3: CASTRTSGRVGTGELFF

V: TRBV19
J: TRBJ1-3
D: TRBD1
size: -
DNA: TGTGCCAGTAGCGGGACAGGTTCTGGAAACACCATATATTTT
CDR3: CASSGTGSGNTIYF

V: TRBV5-1
J: TRBJ2-7
D: TRBD2
size: once
DNA: TGCGCCAGCAGCTTGGCCAGGACTAGCGGGGGCCAGGAGCAGTACTTC
CDR3: CASSLARTSGGQEQYF

V: TRBV4-3
J: TRBJ2-1
D: TRBD2
size: -
DNA: TGCGCCAGCAGCCAAGATCTGGCAGCGGGAGACGTGATCAATGAGCAGTTCTTC
CDR3: CASSQDLAAGDVINEQFF

V: TRBV7-3
J: TRBJ2-1
D: TRBD2
size: -
DNA: TGTGCCAGCAGCTTAAGGTCGGCGGCTAGCGGGAGTTCAGCCAATGAGCAGTTCTTC
CDR3: CASSLRSAASGSSANEQFF

V: TRBV28
J: TRBJ2-3
D: -
size: -
DNA: TGTGCCAGCTATGGCTGGGATACGCAGTATTTT
CDR3: CASYGWDTQYF

V: TRBV6-1
J: TRBJ1-1
D: -
size: -
DNA: TGTGCCAGCAGTACCGAGGTCGGGAACACTGAAGCTTTCTTT
CDR3: CASSTEVGNTEAFF

V: TRBV9
J: TRBJ1-5
D: -
size: -
DNA: TGTGCCAGCAGCGTTTCAGGGGCCAACAATCAGCCCCAGCATTTT
CDR3: CASSVSGANNQPQHF